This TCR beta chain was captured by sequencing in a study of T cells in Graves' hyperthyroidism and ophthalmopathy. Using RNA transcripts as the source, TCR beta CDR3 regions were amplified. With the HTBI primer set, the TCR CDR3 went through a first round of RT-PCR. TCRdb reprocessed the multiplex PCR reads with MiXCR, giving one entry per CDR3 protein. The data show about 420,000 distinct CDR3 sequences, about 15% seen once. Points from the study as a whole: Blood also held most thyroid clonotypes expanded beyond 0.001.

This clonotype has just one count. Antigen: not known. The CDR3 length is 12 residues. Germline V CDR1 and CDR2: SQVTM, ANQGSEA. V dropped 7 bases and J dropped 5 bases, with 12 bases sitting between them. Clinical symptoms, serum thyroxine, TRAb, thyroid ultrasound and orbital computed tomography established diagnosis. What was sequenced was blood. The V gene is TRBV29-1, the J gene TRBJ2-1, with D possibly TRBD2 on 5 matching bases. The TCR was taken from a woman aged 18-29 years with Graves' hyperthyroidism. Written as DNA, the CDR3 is TGCAGCGCGGACTCTTTAAACAATGAGCAGTTCTTC. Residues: CSADSLNNEQFF.